This T cell receptor beta chain is drawn from a study of blood T cell repertoires in COVID-19. Only in-frame clones appear in the TCRdb table, and some are missing; sequencing was by immunoSEQ multiplex PCR. The data contain 150,000 to 200,000 clones, approximately 80% of them singletons. Trimming pared 7 bases from V and 4 bases from J, leaving 16 bases between. This CDR3 comprises 14 residues. Germline V CDR1 and CDR2: MNHEY, SMNVEV (reference sequence). Sequences were obtained from PBMCs or T cells enriched from blood (not recorded which). This receptor was identified in a man aged 70-80 years who had been exposed to COVID-19. The chain recombines TRBV27 with TRBJ1-2, with D unresolved. The CDR3 DNA sequence: TGTGCCAGCACTACGGGGTCCGCCCTCTATGGCTACACCTTC. Protein product: CASTTGSALYGYTF.